A single sample is the source of the 20 T cell receptor beta chains below, sequenced in a study of blood T cell repertoires in COVID-19. Repertoires were generated with immunoSEQ multiplex PCR, while TCRdb's copy carries only in-frame clones and drops some. The repertoire includes 250,000 to 350,000 clones, approximately 83% of them detected once, and less than 2.5% sits in the top ten. Sample: peripheral blood. These TCRs come from a woman aged 25 to 39 who had recovered from COVID-19.

The chain combines TRBV4-3 with TRBJ2-2; TRBD2 aligns across 9 bases. The germline gives CDR1 LGHNA, CDR2 YSLEER. V dropped 1 base and J dropped 5; count of bases not matched to a gene: 11. The CDR3 totals 18 residues. CDR3 protein: CASSQGLLAGRGTGELFF. The CDR3 nucleotides read TGCGCCAGCAGCCAAGGCCTCCTAGCGGGAAGGGGGACCGGGGAGCTGTTTTTT.

The count of this clone is one. The chain recombines TRBV7-9 with TRBJ2-1, with 9 bases aligning to TRBD2. Germline V gives CDR1 SEHNR, CDR2 FQNEAQ (reference sequence). This CDR3 is 15 amino acids long. Trimming took 0 bases from V and 8 from J; bases not matched to a gene: 5. The CDR3 region has the DNA TGTGCCAGCAGCTTAGCTCGGCGGGGGGGTGATGAGCAGTTCTTC. This codes for CASSLARRGGDEQFF.

In its sample, this clone was seen once. The chain joins TRBV28 to TRBJ2-3; no clear D. Germline loops: CDR1 MDHEN, CDR2 SYDVKM. This CDR3 has 10 amino acids. V was trimmed by 10 bases and J by 2 bases, leaving 4 bases between them. CDR3 loop: CATSTDTQYF. For the CDR3, the DNA is TGTGCCACCTCCACAGATACGCAGTATTTT.

The chain employs TRBV28 and TRBJ1-1; 8 bases are shared with TRBD1. The ends lost 3 bases at V and 2 bases at J; junction bases unmatched: 5. CDR3 length: 15 amino acids. Germline-derived CDR1 and CDR2 are MDHEN and SYDVKM. For the CDR3, the DNA is TGTGCCAGCAGTTTGCGGGGACAGGCAAACACTGAAGCTTTCTTT. This gives the protein CASSLRGQANTEAFF.

The rearrangement joins TRBV7-2 to TRBJ2-3; D gene unclear. CDR1 and CDR2 from the germline V gene are SGHTA and FQGNSA. V was pared by 3 bases and J by 0 bases, with 13 bases between. CDR3 length equals 16 residues. The CDR3 spells CASSFNEITSTDTQYF. CDR3 sequence (DNA): TGTGCCAGCAGCTTCAACGAGATTACTAGCACAGATACGCAGTATTTT.

The rearrangement uses TRBV14 and TRBJ1-4, with D possibly being TRBD1 (6 bases). The germline V gene encodes CDR1 SGHDN and CDR2 FVKESK. Trimming took 9 bases from V and 3 from J, leaving 14 bases between them. CDR3 length equals 14 residues. The CDR3 nucleotides read TGTGCCAGTACACAGGGTTCGGCTAATGAAAAACTGTTTTTT. This encodes CASTQGSANEKLFF.

This rearrangement joins TRBV19 to TRBJ2-3; the match to TRBD1 covers 9 bases. Unmatched junction bases numbered 5, after V lost 6 bases and J lost 4 bases. Germline values: CDR1 LNHDA, CDR2 SQIVND (reference sequence). This CDR3 is 14 amino acids long. The CDR3, as DNA: TGTGCCAGTAGCGGGACAGGGAGGGCAGATACGCAGTATTTT. This encodes CASSGTGRADTQYF.

The chain joins TRBV12-5 to TRBJ2-3; unclear D gene. Germline assignment: CDR1 LGHNT and CDR2 FRNRAP. Trimming took off 2 bases at V and 0 bases at J, with 15 bases between the two ends. The CDR3 loop spans 17 amino acids. CDR3 nucleotide sequence: TGTGCTAGTGGTTTGCCATTAACAGATAGGAGCACAGATACGCAGTATTTT. It translates to CASGLPLTDRSTDTQYF.

This chain joins TRBV2 and TRBJ2-7; tentative D call: TRBD1 (5 bases). Germline V gene lookup returns CDR1 SNHLY and CDR2 FYNNEI. The V end lost 1 base, the J end lost 2 bases, and 9 bases lay between the germline ends. This CDR3 region has 14 residues. CDR3 residues: CASSEDRWAYEQYF. The CDR3 DNA reads as TGTGCCAGCAGTGAAGACAGGTGGGCCTACGAGCAGTACTTC.

This clone was counted a single time. J is TRBJ2-7 and V is TRBV5-1; possibly TRBD1 for D (6 bases). The CDR3 loop spans 14 amino acids. Germline loops: CDR1 SGHRS, CDR2 YFSETQ. Trimming left V 3 bases short and J 3 bases short, with 13 bases between. The CDR3 reads CASSSGTLGYEQYF. In DNA form, the CDR3 reads TGCGCCAGCAGCTCCGGGACATTGGGCTACGAGCAGTACTTC.

This chain joins TRBV29-1 and TRBJ1-2; no reliable D call. Trimming stripped 5 bases from V and 0 bases from J, with 13 bases between. The CDR3 extends over 14 amino acids. In germline, CDR1 is SQVTM, CDR2 ANQGSEA. The CDR3 nucleotides read TGCAGCGTTAAGGGAGACCCGCCTAACTATGGCTACACCTTC. Translation: CSVKGDPPNYGYTF.

This clone was detected only once. This sequence joins TRBV3-1 (or the pseudogene TRBV3-2) and TRBJ2-1; 10 bases map to TRBD2. The CDR3 totals 17 residues. V gave up 1 base and J gave up 4 bases; unmatched junction bases: 7. Germline V gene lookup returns CDR1 LGHDT and CDR2 YNNKEL (reference sequence). Here the CDR3 reads CASSQVTSGKIYNEQFF. In DNA form, the CDR3 reads TGTGCCAGCAGCCAAGTCACTAGCGGGAAAATTTACAATGAGCAGTTCTTC.

This chain uses TRBV5-1 with TRBJ2-2; 7 bases fit TRBD2. V lost 5 bases to trimming and J lost 3 bases; unmatched junction nucleotides: 7. The CDR3 length is 15 residues. Germline V gene data show CDR1 as SGHRS and CDR2 as YFSETQ. The chain's CDR3 is CASSPVGGDTGELFF. The CDR3 DNA is TGCGCCAGCAGTCCCGTGGGGGGGGACACCGGGGAGCTGTTTTTT.

The chain recombines TRBV6-1 with TRBJ2-1, with D tentatively TRBD2 (5 bases). Trimming pared 2 bases from V and 0 bases from J, leaving 14 bases between. Per the germline V gene, CDR1 is MNHNS and CDR2 is SASEGT. CDR3 length: 17 residues. DNA of the CDR3: TGTGCCAGCAGTGAATTAAGCGGCGGCTTCTCCTACAATGAGCAGTTCTTC. It encodes CASSELSGGFSYNEQFF.

The rearrangement joins TRBV27 to TRBJ2-1, with a tentative D call TRBD2 (7 bases). Germline-derived CDR1 and CDR2 are MNHEY and SMNVEV (reference sequence). V was cut by 4 bases and J by 6 bases, with 10 bases left in between. The CDR3 totals 13 residues. DNA for the CDR3: TGTGCCAGCAGTTGGGGGGGGGCCAATGAGCAGTTCTTC. Protein sequence: CASSWGGANEQFF.

The rearrangement links TRBV19 to TRBJ2-1, with 11 bases identical to TRBD2. Germline trimming cut 7 bases from V and 9 bases from J; bases unmatched to any gene: 11. CDR1 LNHDA and CDR2 SQIVND come from the germline V gene (reference sequence). The CDR3 is made up of 15 amino acids. For the CDR3, the DNA is TGTGCCAGTACCCCTGTTAGCGGGGGGGTGGGTGAGCAGTTCTTC. It is translated as CASTPVSGGVGEQFF.

The rearrangement uses TRBV6-5 and TRBJ2-5; 10 positions agree with TRBD2. V lost 7 bases and J lost 4; bases outside the gene matches: 6. CDR3 length: 14 amino acids. Germline assignment: CDR1 MNHEY and CDR2 SVGAGI. This CDR3 reads CASITSGISETQYF. The CDR3 bases are TGTGCCAGCATCACTAGCGGGATTTCAGAGACCCAGTACTTC.

This clone was seen once. V and J are TRBV18 and TRBJ2-3; TRBD2 matches 9 bases. This CDR3 contains 15 residues. The germline CDR1 and CDR2 sequences are KGHSH and LQKENI. The J segment lost 3 bases and the V segment lost 4 bases, leaving 5 bases of the junction unmatched. DNA of the CDR3: TGTGCCAGCTCACAACGCGGGGGGGCGACAGATACGCAGTATTTT. Translation: CASSQRGGATDTQYF.

The chain recombines TRBV6-5 with TRBJ2-5, with D perhaps matching TRBD2 (6 bases). V lost 5 bases and J 7 bases, leaving 17 bases between the germline ends. This CDR3 has 14 residues. CDR1 and CDR2 (germline): MNHEY, SVGAGI. The CDR3 nucleotides are TGTGCCAGCAGTCCCGGGACTCCGGTTACGACCCAGTACTTC. It encodes CASSPGTPVTTQYF.

The chain combines TRBV15 with TRBJ2-7; 10 bases fit TRBD2. V shed 1 base, J shed 0 bases, and the junction held 9 bases outside the gene matches. CDR3 length: 18 amino acids. Germline V gene lookup returns CDR1 LNHNV and CDR2 YYDKDF (reference sequence). CDR3 sequence: CATSRGLAGLPSSYEQYF. The CDR3 coding sequence is TGTGCCACCAGCAGAGGACTAGCGGGCCTACCTAGCTCCTACGAGCAGTACTTC. The full variable domain, with the rest looked up from reference TRBV15 and TRBJ2-7, is DAMVIQNPRYQVTQFGKPVTLSCSQTLNHNVMYWYQQKSSQAPKLLFHYYDKDFNNEADTPDNFQSRRPNTSFCFLDIRSPGLGDTAMYLCATSRGLAGLPSSYEQYFGPGTRLTVT.